The 24 T cell receptor beta chains given below trace back to one sample, sequenced in a study of STAT3 mutations in large granular lymphocyte leukemia. Broader study findings: In T-cell large granular lymphocyte leukemia, about half of patients showed multiple immunodominant subclonotypes.

Sequenced by immunoSEQ multiplex PCR; TCRdb stores in-frame clones only, minus some. The repertoire holds approximately 4,300 clones, with 50% to 75% as singletons. Their recognized antigens are unknown. Sample: PBMCs. Receptors were obtained from a human donor with T large granular lymphocyte leukemia. Some clones in this sample may be carry-over from other donors' samples.

The chain is built from TRBV4-1 and TRBJ1-5; 7 positions agree with TRBD1. From germline, CDR1 is MGHRA and CDR2 YSYEKL. The CDR3 has 15 amino acids. J was trimmed by 5 bases and V by 3 bases; bases with no gene match: 7. This chain's CDR3 is CASSQRDRSDQPQHF. CDR3 coding DNA: TGCGCCAGCAGCCAGAGGGACAGAAGTGATCAGCCCCAGCATTTT.

This clone was observed a handful of times. The chain joins TRBV9 to TRBJ1-4; 7 bases match TRBD1. Trimming at V came to 0 bases and at J to 7 bases, leaving 6 bases not matched to a gene. The CDR3 covers 15 residues. The germline V gene has CDR1 SGDLS and CDR2 YYNGEE. CDR3 loop: CASSVASDRAEKLFF. CDR3 DNA sequence: TGTGCCAGCAGCGTAGCTAGCGACAGGGCTGAAAAACTGTTTTTT.

The chain couples TRBV7-9 to TRBJ1-2; no clear D. The germline CDR1 and CDR2 sequences are SEHNR and FQNEAQ (reference sequence). The CDR3 spans 12 residues. V gave up 3 bases and J gave up 3 bases, with 5 bases separating them. The CDR3 nucleotides read TGTGCCAGCAGCTTGGCGGACTATGGCTACACCTTC. Protein sequence: CASSLADYGYTF.

This chain connects TRBV6-5 to TRBJ2-7; no clear D. The V gene's germline CDR1 is MNHEY and CDR2 SVGAGI. Trimming took 6 bases from V and 6 from J, leaving 15 bases between them. The CDR3 totals 13 residues. This CDR3 reads CASSLLALGEQYF. CDR3 nucleotide sequence: TGTGCCAGCAGCCTTCTGGCACTCGGCGAGCAGTACTTC.

This sequence joins TRBV18 and TRBJ2-5; D is undetermined. V lost 1 base and J lost 3, with 3 bases in between. This CDR3 comprises 12 residues. Per the germline V gene, CDR1 is KGHSH and CDR2 is LQKENI. CDR3 sequence: CASSPQEETQYF. CDR3 coding DNA: TGTGCCAGCTCACCACAGGAAGAGACCCAGTACTTC.

V and J are TRBV7-8 and TRBJ1-1; D unresolved. Germline V gene data show CDR1 as SGHVS and CDR2 as FQNEAQ. V was clipped by 3 bases and J by 1 base, with 6 bases between them. This CDR3 is 13 amino acids long. CDR3 sequence reads: CASSFSENTEAFF. The CDR3 bases are TGTGCCAGCAGCTTTAGTGAGAACACTGAAGCTTTCTTT.

This clone was observed once. The J gene is TRBJ2-7, the V gene TRBV7-3, with 8 bases fitting TRBD1. CDR1 and CDR2 (germline): SGHTA, FQGTGA. The CDR3 runs to 15 residues. V was pared by 0 bases and J by 6 bases, with 7 bases of the junction left unmatched. DNA of the CDR3: TGTGCCAGCAGCTTAACTGGGGGCAGGGGGCGCGAGCAGTACTTC. It encodes CASSLTGGRGREQYF. Complete variable domain (other parts from reference TRBV7-3 and TRBJ2-7): GAGVSQTPSNKVTEKGKYVELRCDPISGHTALYWYRQSLGQGPEFLIYFQGTGAADDSGLPNDRFFAVRPEGSVSTLKIQRTERGDSAVYLCASSLTGGRGREQYFGPGTRLTVT.

This clone was seen a few times. The rearrangement joins TRBV7-2 to TRBJ1-2, with 9 nucleotides matching TRBD1. This CDR3 region has 12 residues. V shed 4 bases and J 8 bases; nucleotides not matched to a gene: 2. Germline CDR1 reads SGHTA; CDR2 reads FQGNSA. CDR3 bases: TGTGCCAGCAGCTGGGGACAGGGAGGCTACACCTTC. Protein: CASSWGQGGYTF.

The chain links TRBV18 to TRBJ2-5; D gene ambiguous. Trimming took 0 bases from V and 2 from J, leaving 7 bases between them. CDR1 is KGHSH and CDR2 is LQKENI in the germline V gene. The CDR3 has 14 residues. The CDR3 region is CASSPPGQQETQYF. Here the CDR3 DNA reads TGTGCCAGCTCACCACCTGGGCAGCAAGAGACCCAGTACTTC.

This sequence joins TRBV30 and TRBJ1-3; D perhaps matches TRBD1 (5 bases). The V end lost 3 bases, the J end lost 5 bases, and 17 bases lay between the germline ends. Germline V gene lookup returns CDR1 GTSNPN and CDR2 SVGIG (reference sequence). CDR3 length: 15 amino acids. As DNA, the CDR3 is TGTGCCTGGAGGGGAAACCAGGGTCCTAGAAACACCATATATTTT. This codes for CAWRGNQGPRNTIYF.

This clone came up a few times. This chain connects TRBV13 to TRBJ1-2; TRBD1 might be the D (5 bases). Germline CDR1 and CDR2: PRHDT and FYEKMQ (reference sequence). This CDR3 region has 11 residues. V was pared by 2 bases and J by 8 bases, with 6 bases between. The DNA of the CDR3 is TGTGCCAGCAGCTTACGGGACGGCTACACCTTC. Protein: CASSLRDGYTF.

This sequence joins TRBV18 and TRBJ1-2, with D unresolved. In germline, CDR1 is KGHSH, CDR2 LQKENI. V shed 2 bases and J shed 6 bases, with 10 bases lying between them. CDR3 length: 13 amino acids. The DNA of the CDR3 is TGTGCCAGCTCACCAAGGGAAGGGCATGGCTACACCTTC. The encoded protein is CASSPREGHGYTF.

This chain uses TRBV5-4 with TRBJ1-3; tentative D call: TRBD1 (5 bases). CDR1 and CDR2 (germline): SGHNT, YYREEE (reference sequence). Deletions cut 4 bases from V and 4 bases from J, with 15 bases between. CDR3 size: 15 residues. This CDR3 reads CASSGTLSTGNTIYF. The CDR3, as DNA: TGTGCCAGCAGCGGGACCCTAAGTACAGGAAACACCATATATTTT.

The chain couples TRBV7-6 to TRBJ2-7; D not resolved. V dropped 8 bases and J dropped 4 bases, with 9 bases sitting between them. The CDR3 loop spans 11 amino acids. Germline loops: CDR1 SGHVS, CDR2 FNYEAQ. Here the CDR3 reads CASGTSYEQYF. The CDR3 bases are TGTGCCAGCGGCACAAGTTACGAGCAGTACTTC.

J is TRBJ1-2 and V is TRBV30; 9 bases match TRBD1. The V gene end was trimmed by 3 bases and the J gene end by 9 bases; junction bases not matched to a gene: 11. The CDR3 has 14 amino acids. Germline-derived CDR1 and CDR2 are GTSNPN and SVGIG (reference sequence). CDR3 sequence: CAWSKTGTGTSYTF. CDR3 bases: TGTGCCTGGAGCAAGACCGGGACAGGGACGAGCTACACCTTC.

The chain is built from TRBV9 and TRBJ1-2, with no clear D. The V and J ends lost 6 bases and 0 bases respectively, with 12 bases between them. Germline CDR1 and CDR2: SGDLS and YYNGEE. The CDR3 extends over 14 amino acids. In nucleotides, the CDR3 is TGTGCCAGCAAAAAGCTAAAAGCTAACTATGGCTACACCTTC. Translation gives CASKKLKANYGYTF.

CDR3 coding DNA: TGTGCCAGCAAAGGTTTTGACACTGAAGCTTTCTTT. This gives the protein CASKGFDTEAFF. This chain connects TRBV11-2 to TRBJ1-1; D is ambiguous. Trimming removed 7 bases at V and 3 bases at J, with 9 bases between. Germline V gives CDR1 SGHAT, CDR2 FQNNGV. The CDR3 sequence is 12 residues long.

The chain joins TRBV5-6 to TRBJ1-2, with TRBD1 as a possible D gene (6 bases). The CDR3 has 14 residues. Germline loops: CDR1 SGHDT, CDR2 YYEEEE. V shed 2 bases and J shed 4 bases, with 12 bases lying between them. CDR3 region: CASSFEARGYGYTF. The DNA for the CDR3 is TGTGCCAGCAGCTTTGAAGCCAGGGGCTATGGCTACACCTTC. Looking up the rest from reference TRBV5-6 and TRBJ1-2 gives the full variable domain: DAGVTQSPTHLIKTRGQQVTLRCSPKSGHDTVSWYQQALGQGPQFIFQYYEEEERQRGNFPDRFSGHQFPNYSSELNVNALLLGDSALYLCASSFEARGYGYTFGSGTRLTVV.

The chain employs TRBV29-1 and TRBJ1-1, with D tentatively TRBD1 (6 bases). Trimming took off 6 bases at V and 0 bases at J, with 11 bases between the two ends. The CDR3 totals 13 residues. Looked up from germline, CDR1 is SQVTM and CDR2 is ANQGSEA. In nucleotides, the CDR3 is TGCAGCGTCGAGACAGGAATGAACACTGAAGCTTTCTTT. Translation: CSVETGMNTEAFF.

This clone was found a few times. This chain links TRBV5-4 with TRBJ2-7; 11 bases are shared with TRBD1. The V and J ends lost 3 bases and 7 bases, in that order; junction bases with no gene match: 3. CDR3 length: 13 residues. Germline V gives CDR1 SGHNT, CDR2 YYREEE (reference sequence). This CDR3 is CASSSDRGQEQYF. For the CDR3, the DNA is TGTGCCAGCAGCTCGGACAGGGGGCAGGAGCAGTACTTC.

The chain couples TRBV7-9 to TRBJ2-7; 9 bases fit TRBD2. CDR1 SEHNR and CDR2 FQNEAQ come from the germline V gene (reference sequence). Trimming took 4 bases from V and 2 from J; bases not matched to a gene: 3. CDR3 size: 14 residues. CDR3: CASSSRLAAYEQYF. The CDR3 coding sequence is TGTGCCAGCAGCTCCCGACTAGCGGCCTACGAGCAGTACTTC.

This chain joins TRBV5-1 and TRBJ2-3; possible D gene TRBD2, 6 bases. CDR1 is SGHRS and CDR2 is YFSETQ in the germline V gene. V dropped 2 bases and J dropped 2 bases, with 12 bases sitting between them. CDR3 length equals 15 residues. The CDR3 sequence: CASSLSSGPTDTQYF. The DNA for the CDR3 is TGCGCCAGCAGCTTAAGTAGCGGCCCCACAGATACGCAGTATTTT.

The J gene is TRBJ1-2, the V gene TRBV5-6; D is perhaps TRBD1 (6 bases). V was pared by 0 bases and J by 8 bases, with 11 bases between. The CDR3 is 13 residues long. Germline CDR1 reads SGHDT; CDR2 reads YYEEEE. CDR3 protein: CASSLATGFGYTF. CDR3 sequence (DNA): TGTGCCAGCAGCTTGGCCACAGGGTTCGGCTACACCTTC.

The rearrangement uses TRBV30 and TRBJ1-4; D is uncertain. Trimming took 2 bases from V and 7 from J, leaving 8 bases between them. This CDR3 contains 12 residues. Germline CDR1 reads GTSNPN; CDR2 reads SVGIG (reference sequence). As DNA, the CDR3 is TGTGCCTGGAGTCGGGATCGTGAAAAACTGTTTTTT. Translation: CAWSRDREKLFF.